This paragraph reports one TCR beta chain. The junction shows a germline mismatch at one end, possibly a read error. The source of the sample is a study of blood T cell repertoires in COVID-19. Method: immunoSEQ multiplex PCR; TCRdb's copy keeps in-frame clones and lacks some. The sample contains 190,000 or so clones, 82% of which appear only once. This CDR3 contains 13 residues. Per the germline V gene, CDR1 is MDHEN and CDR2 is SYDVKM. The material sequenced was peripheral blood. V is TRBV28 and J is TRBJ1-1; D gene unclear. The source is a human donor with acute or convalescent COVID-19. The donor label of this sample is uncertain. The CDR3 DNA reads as TGTGCCAGCAGTTTAGGCCGGAACAGTGAAGCTTTCTTT. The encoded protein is CASSLGRNSEAFF.